These 20 T cell receptor beta chains were all obtained from the same sample, sequenced in a study of human thymus T cells (TCRdb year 2020). Preparation of the library involved the immunoSEQ multiplex PCR assay. TCRdb's version of the immuneACCESS table is confined to in-frame rearrangements and falls short of the full clone set. An unresolved V gene accounts for under half of the shortfall where checked; the remainder is of unknown origin. The sample table records tens of thousands of clones; roughly 94% of these occur just once. The ten biggest clones cover 0.15% to 0.2% of the sample. Sequences were obtained from blood. The receptor set was obtained from a girl less than two years old with a congenital heart defect but otherwise immunologically healthy.

CDR3 loop: CASSGQGGGELFF. In DNA, the CDR3 is TGTGCCAGCAGCGGACAGGGAGGCGGGGAGCTGTTTTTT. The V and J genes are TRBV7-6 and TRBJ2-2; 8 bases are a match to TRBD1. From germline, CDR1 is SGHVS and CDR2 FNYEAQ. The CDR3 is 13 residues long. The V gene end was trimmed by 5 bases and the J gene end by 7 bases; junction bases not matched to a gene: 3.

The rearrangement uses TRBV19 and TRBJ2-4; 7 bases match TRBD1. The ends lost 2 bases at V and 6 bases at J; junction bases unmatched: 10. The CDR3 loop spans 16 amino acids. Germline-derived CDR1 and CDR2 are LNHDA and SQIVND (reference sequence). The CDR3 coding sequence is TGTGCCAGTAGTATACAAGGGACAGCTCTTCCAAACATTCAGTACTTC. Translation gives CASSIQGTALPNIQYF.

The chain is built from TRBV4-1 and TRBJ1-3; possible D gene TRBD1, 5 bases. The length of the CDR3 is 17 residues. Germline V gene sequence: CDR1 MGHRA, CDR2 YSYEKL. Trimming removed 0 bases at V and 0 bases at J, with 12 bases between. CDR3 DNA sequence: TGCGCCAGCAGCCAAGAGACGTCGGGACCCTCTGGAAACACCATATATTTT. This codes for CASSQETSGPSGNTIYF.

CDR3 loop: CASSVGLEGEQFF. The CDR3 region has the DNA TGTGCCAGCAGCGTAGGACTAGAAGGTGAGCAGTTCTTC. The rearrangement links TRBV9 to TRBJ2-1; tentatively, D is TRBD2 (6 bases). The CDR3 covers 13 residues. The V end lost 0 bases, the J end lost 9 bases, and 10 bases lay between the germline ends. Per germline, CDR1 SGDLS and CDR2 YYNGEE.

J is TRBJ2-1 and V is TRBV7-3; tentative D call: TRBD2 (5 bases). The germline V and J ends were trimmed by 5 bases and 6 bases, with 17 bases remaining between them. The CDR3 loop spans 15 amino acids. The V gene's germline CDR1 is SGHTA and CDR2 FQGTGA. The CDR3 loop reads CASSPTRARSNEQFF. The CDR3 DNA sequence: TGTGCCAGCAGCCCCACTAGAGCCAGGTCCAATGAGCAGTTCTTC.

The V call is TRBV2, the J call TRBJ2-7; TRBD2 might be the D (5 bases). The CDR3 has 13 residues. V was trimmed by 6 bases and J by 2 bases, leaving 11 bases between them. Germline CDR1 reads SNHLY; CDR2 reads FYNNEI. The CDR3 loop is CASRGRGPYEQYF. Written as DNA, the CDR3 is TGTGCCAGCAGGGGCCGAGGGCCCTACGAGCAGTACTTC.

This chain joins TRBV7-8 and TRBJ2-2, with D possibly being TRBD1 (6 bases). Germline V gene data show CDR1 as SGHVS and CDR2 as FQNEAQ. The CDR3 is 16 residues long. Trimming stripped 5 bases from V and 5 bases from J, with 18 bases between. The CDR3 coding sequence is TGTGCCAGCAGCCTGACAGGCTTCACTATAACCGGGGAGCTGTTTTTT. Protein: CASSLTGFTITGELFF.

V and J are TRBV28 and TRBJ2-5, with D maybe TRBD1 (5 bases). This CDR3 contains 13 residues. Germline-derived CDR1 and CDR2 are MDHEN and SYDVKM. Trimming removed 4 bases from V and 0 bases from J, with 6 bases in between. CDR3 region: CASSSGYQETQYF. The CDR3 nucleotides read TGTGCCAGCAGTTCAGGGTACCAAGAGACCCAGTACTTC.

This clone was found a few times. The genes are TRBV2 and TRBJ1-5; no reliable D call. V lost 6 bases, J lost 3 bases, and 9 bases lay in between. The CDR3 runs 13 residues. Germline CDR1 reads SNHLY; CDR2 reads FYNNEI. The CDR3 reads CASRGQFNQPQHF. As DNA, the CDR3 is TGTGCCAGCAGAGGGCAGTTCAATCAGCCCCAGCATTTT.

This chain uses TRBV30 with TRBJ2-7; weak D call: TRBD1 (6 bases). The CDR3 extends over 13 amino acids. The V gene lost 4 bases and the J gene lost 5 bases, with 15 bases spanning the gap. Germline CDR1 GTSNPN, CDR2 SVGIG (reference sequence). CDR3 in DNA: TGTGCCTGGACGGGACAAGATATGAACGAGCAGTACTTC. Its translation: CAWTGQDMNEQYF.

The chain recombines TRBV5-1 with TRBJ2-5; D unresolved. This CDR3 spans 16 amino acids. CDR1 is SGHRS, CDR2 YFSETQ, per germline. V lost 0 bases to trimming and J lost 1 base, with 13 bases between them. The CDR3 DNA follows: TGCGCCAGCAGCTTGGCGGTTGGATGGGGCCAAGAGACCCAGTACTTC. This translates into CASSLAVGWGQETQYF.

The V gene is TRBV27, the J gene TRBJ2-5; D is uncertain. Between the trimmed V and J ends, which lost 2 bases and 3 bases, there was a span of 4 bases. The CDR3 spans 12 residues. Per the germline V gene, CDR1 is MNHEY and CDR2 is SMNVEV (reference sequence). DNA for the CDR3: TGTGCCAGCAGTTTAGGGAAAGAGACCCAGTACTTC. Protein sequence: CASSLGKETQYF.

This chain uses TRBV7-9 with TRBJ2-5; perhaps TRBD2 as D (6 bases). V was pared by 6 bases and J by 3 bases, with 17 bases between. Per the germline V gene, CDR1 is SEHNR and CDR2 is FQNEAQ (reference sequence). The CDR3 totals 15 residues. CDR3 in DNA: TGTGCCAGCAGGAGAGACGGGACTTCAAAAGAGACCCAGTACTTC. This encodes CASRRDGTSKETQYF.

The chain uses TRBV5-1 and TRBJ2-5; either TRBD1 or TRBD2 may supply D (5 bases each). The assigned J gene may be wrong: the sequence end matches TRBJ2-7 better. CDR1 SGHRS and CDR2 YFSETQ come from the germline V gene. The CDR3 totals 14 residues. The DNA of the CDR3 is TGCGCCAGCAGTCTCGGGGCGGCCGCCTACGAGCAGTACTTC. Translated: CASSLGAAAYEQYF.

The chain combines TRBV2 with TRBJ1-3; TRBD1 matches 8 bases. This CDR3 is 15 amino acids long. The germline V gene encodes CDR1 SNHLY and CDR2 FYNNEI. The ends lost 2 bases at V and 4 bases at J; junction bases unmatched: 4. The CDR3 sequence is CASSEFGTGGNTIYF. The CDR3 DNA sequence: TGTGCCAGCAGTGAATTTGGGACAGGCGGAAACACCATATATTTT.

The chain employs TRBV7-2 and TRBJ2-1; 7 bases are a match to TRBD2. There are 15 residues in the CDR3. With V trimmed by 2 bases and J by 4 bases, 5 bases remained unmatched. The germline gives CDR1 SGHTA, CDR2 FQGNSA. The CDR3 loop reads CASSLTASGYNEQFF. Written as DNA, the CDR3 is TGTGCCAGCAGCTTAACGGCTAGCGGTTACAATGAGCAGTTCTTC.

The chain uses TRBV6-5 and TRBJ1-1; TRBD1 matches 9 bases. The CDR3 is 12 residues long. Germline CDR1 reads MNHEY; CDR2 reads SVGAGI. V lost 6 bases, J lost 4 bases, and 0 bases stayed unmatched. Here the CDR3 reads CASRTGGTEAFF. CDR3 nucleotides: TGTGCCAGCAGGACAGGGGGCACTGAAGCTTTCTTT.

The chain joins TRBV19 to TRBJ2-1; 10 bases are a match to TRBD1. The CDR3 consists of 17 residues. Trimming removed 3 bases from V and 10 bases from J; junction bases left unmatched: 15. Germline V gene lookup returns CDR1 LNHDA and CDR2 SQIVND (reference sequence). Written as DNA, the CDR3 is TGTGCCAGTAGTATTCGGCGGGACAGGGGTCGGAGCGGAGAGCAGTTCTTC. It specifies CASSIRRDRGRSGEQFF.

This chain connects TRBV18 to TRBJ1-3, with no clear D. Germline V gene lookup returns CDR1 KGHSH and CDR2 LQKENI. Deletions cut 8 bases from V and 0 bases from J, with 17 bases between. The CDR3 contains 16 residues. CDR3 bases: TGTGCCAGCACCGTGTCAGGCCCGAACTCTGGAAACACCATATATTTT. Translation: CASTVSGPNSGNTIYF.

The DNA for the CDR3 is TGTGCCAGCAGCTTACTAGCGATTCACCAAGAGACCCAGTACTTC. This gives the protein CASSLLAIHQETQYF. The V and J genes are TRBV11-2 and TRBJ2-5; TRBD2 is a possible D gene (6 bases). CDR1 is SGHAT and CDR2 is FQNNGV in the germline V gene. The CDR3 runs to 15 residues. Trimming took off 2 bases at V and 0 bases at J, with 10 bases between the two ends.